This T cell receptor (beta chain) was documented in a study of CD8 T cells in ankylosing spondylitis. Quantitative barcoded 5'-RACE was used to prepare TCR beta libraries. TCRdb used MiXCR to reprocess the 5' RACE reads, holding one entry per CDR3 protein. The data hold roughly 670,000 distinct CDR3 sequences, with under 20% observed a single time. A word on this clonotype: Its antigen is unidentified.

Germline V lookup: CDR1 ENHRY, CDR2 SYGVKD. The trim removed 11 bases at V and 0 bases at J, leaving 6 bases unmatched. CDR3 size: 13 residues. Study-level points and caveats: There was reportedly significant enrichment of clones that were disease-linked in matched ankylosing spondylitis synovial fluid. For ankylosing spondylitis blood, a TCR beta motif of 7 or 8 highly homologous variants appeared characteristic. Certain motif variants had earlier appeared in reactive arthritis synovial fluid and blood.

Specimen: blood, either unsorted or a sorted T cell fraction (not recorded which). The receptor was isolated from a male donor with ankylosing spondylitis. The chain links TRBV10-3 to TRBJ1-1; 7 bases align to TRBD1. The CDR3 DNA reads as TGTGCCTCTATGGACAGGATGAACACTGAAGCTTTCTTT. Translating it yields CASMDRMNTEAFF.